The subject of this entry is one TCR beta chain. This sample is part of a study of blood T cell repertoires in COVID-19. Overall study context: The United States, Italy and Spain were the sources of the acute and convalescent COVID-19 samples. The cDNA or gDNA used as material had been derived from T cells, B-cell-depleted T cells, or PBMCs.

Original handling: Estimation of nucleated cell counts relied on the amplification of reference gene primers. Profiling relied on immunoSEQ multiplex PCR, and the TCRdb table lists in-frame clones only, not all of them. V, J and clone size are those of that table, while D and trimming were read from the DNA. Here the sample spans approximately 150,000 clones, 70% to 90% being singletons. V was pared by 5 bases and J by 8 bases, with 11 bases of the junction left unmatched. The CDR3 is 15 amino acids. Germline V gene sequence: CDR1 MNHEY, CDR2 SVGAGI. The chain carries TRBV6-5 and TRBJ2-1, with TRBD1 matching 8 bases. The receptor comes from a woman in her fifties or sixties with acute or convalescent COVID-19. The material sequenced was peripheral blood. CDR3 residues: CASSNGQGEVDEQFF. In DNA form, the CDR3 reads TGTGCCAGCAGTAACGGACAGGGAGAAGTCGATGAGCAGTTCTTC.